This T cell receptor beta chain was captured by sequencing in a study of Graves' ophthalmopathy and Graves' hyperthyroidism. The overall study: Peripheral blood was gathered at the point of initial diagnosis, before any treatment started.

Researchers took RNA transcripts and amplified TCR beta CDR3 regions from them. First-round RT-PCR used HTBI primers; second-round multiplex PCR followed. MiXCR was run by TCRdb on the multiplex PCR reads, yielding one entry per CDR3 protein. This repertoire shows 300,000 or so distinct CDR3 sequences, 17% found once; its top ten account for 10% to 15%. General study findings and limits: The majority of expanded thyroid clonotypes above 0.001 frequency also occurred in blood. Between ophthalmopathy and stable hyperthyroidism, a 13-signature model drew a separation with 87.88% sensitivity and roughly 80% specificity.

The sample holds many counts of this clonotype. Its antigen is not known. The germline V and J ends were trimmed by 6 bases and 4 bases, with 15 bases remaining between them. CDR1 and CDR2 (germline): SGHTA, FQGNSA. This CDR3 comprises 15 residues. This chain joins TRBV7-2 and TRBJ2-2, with D perhaps matching TRBD2 (7 bases). This TCR was recovered from an adult man with Graves' ophthalmopathy. The sequenced material came from peripheral blood. Written as DNA, the CDR3 is TGTGCCAGCAGTCCTGTCGGGGGGCGCACCGGGGAGCTGTTTTTT. Translation: CASSPVGGRTGELFF.